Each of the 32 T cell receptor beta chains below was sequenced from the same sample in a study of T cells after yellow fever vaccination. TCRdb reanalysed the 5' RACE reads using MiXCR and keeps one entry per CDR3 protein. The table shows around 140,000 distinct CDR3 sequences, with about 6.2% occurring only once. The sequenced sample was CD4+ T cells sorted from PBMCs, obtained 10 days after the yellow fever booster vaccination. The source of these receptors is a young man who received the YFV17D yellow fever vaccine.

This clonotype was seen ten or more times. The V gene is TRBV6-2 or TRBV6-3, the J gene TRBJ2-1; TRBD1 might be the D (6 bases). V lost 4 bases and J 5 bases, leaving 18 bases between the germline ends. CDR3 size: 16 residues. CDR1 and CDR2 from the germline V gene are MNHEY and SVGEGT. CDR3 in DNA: TGTGCCAGCAGTTTACTCGCCGGACAGAAAGACAATGAGCAGTTCTTC. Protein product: CASSLLAGQKDNEQFF.

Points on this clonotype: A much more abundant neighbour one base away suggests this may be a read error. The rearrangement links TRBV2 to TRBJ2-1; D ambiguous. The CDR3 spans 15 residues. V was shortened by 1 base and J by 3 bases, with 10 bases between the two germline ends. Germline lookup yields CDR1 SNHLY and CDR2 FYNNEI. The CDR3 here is CASSEGYCNYNEQFF. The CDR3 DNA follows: TGTGCCAGCAGTGAAGGATACTGCAACTACAATGAGCAGTTCTTC.

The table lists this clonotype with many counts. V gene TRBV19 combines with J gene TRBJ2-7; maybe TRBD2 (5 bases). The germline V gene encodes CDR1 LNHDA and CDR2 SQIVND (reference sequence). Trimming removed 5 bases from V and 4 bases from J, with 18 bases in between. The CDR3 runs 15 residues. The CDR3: CASSPPGNGIYEQYF. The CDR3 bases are TGTGCCAGTAGTCCCCCGGGAAACGGTATATACGAGCAGTACTTC.

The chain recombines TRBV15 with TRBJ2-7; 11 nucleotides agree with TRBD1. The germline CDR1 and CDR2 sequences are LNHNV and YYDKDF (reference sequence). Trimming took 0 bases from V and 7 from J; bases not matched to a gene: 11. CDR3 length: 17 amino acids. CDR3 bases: TGTGCCACCAGCAGAGATCAAAGGACAGGGGGCTCTGGGGAGCAGTACTTC. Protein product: CATSRDQRTGGSGEQYF.

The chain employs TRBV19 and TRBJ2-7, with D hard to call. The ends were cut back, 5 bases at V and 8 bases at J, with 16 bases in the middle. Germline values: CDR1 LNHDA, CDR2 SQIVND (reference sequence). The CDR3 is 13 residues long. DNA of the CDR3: TGTGCCAGTAGTTCGTCGGACGTGGGGAAGCAGTACTTC. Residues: CASSSSDVGKQYF.

CDR3 in DNA: TGTGCCAGCAGCTTAGAAACTAATTCACCCCTCCACTTT. This sequence encodes CASSLETNSPLHF. The V gene is TRBV7-9, the J gene TRBJ1-6; D not certain. This CDR3 region has 13 residues. From germline, CDR1 is SEHNR and CDR2 FQNEAQ (reference sequence). V was pared by 1 base and J by 6 bases, with 4 bases between.

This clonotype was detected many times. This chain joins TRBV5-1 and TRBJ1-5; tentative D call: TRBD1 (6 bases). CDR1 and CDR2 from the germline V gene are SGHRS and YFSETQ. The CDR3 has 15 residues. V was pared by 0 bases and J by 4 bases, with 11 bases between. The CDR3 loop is CASSLAGDINQPQHF. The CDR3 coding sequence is TGCGCCAGCAGCTTGGCCGGGGACATTAATCAGCCCCAGCATTTT. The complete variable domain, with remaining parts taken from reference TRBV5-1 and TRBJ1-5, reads KAGVTQTPRYLIKTRGQQVTLSCSPISGHRSVSWYQQTPGQGLQFLFEYFSETQRNKGNFPGRFSGRQFSNSRSEMNVSTLELGDSALYLCASSLAGDINQPQHFGDGTRLSIL.

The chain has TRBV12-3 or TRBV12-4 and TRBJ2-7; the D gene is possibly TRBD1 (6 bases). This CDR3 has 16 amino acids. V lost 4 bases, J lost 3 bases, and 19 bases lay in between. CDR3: CASSSHLTGGIYEQYF. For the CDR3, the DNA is TGTGCCAGCAGTTCGCACCTGACAGGTGGAATCTACGAGCAGTACTTC.

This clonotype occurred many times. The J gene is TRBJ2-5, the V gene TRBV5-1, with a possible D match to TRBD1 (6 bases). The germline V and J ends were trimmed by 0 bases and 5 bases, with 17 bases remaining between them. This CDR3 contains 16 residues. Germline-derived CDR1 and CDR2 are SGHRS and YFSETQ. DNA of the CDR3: TGCGCCAGCAGCTTGGCGCCGGCAGGGGCAGGGGAGACCCAGTACTTC. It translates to CASSLAPAGAGETQYF.

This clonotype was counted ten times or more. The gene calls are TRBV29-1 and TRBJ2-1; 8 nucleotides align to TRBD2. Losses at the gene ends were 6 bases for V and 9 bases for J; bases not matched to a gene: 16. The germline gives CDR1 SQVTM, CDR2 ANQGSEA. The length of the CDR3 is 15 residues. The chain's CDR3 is CSVKGSGGEAFEQFF. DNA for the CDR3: TGCAGCGTCAAGGGGTCGGGAGGGGAGGCTTTTGAGCAGTTCTTC.

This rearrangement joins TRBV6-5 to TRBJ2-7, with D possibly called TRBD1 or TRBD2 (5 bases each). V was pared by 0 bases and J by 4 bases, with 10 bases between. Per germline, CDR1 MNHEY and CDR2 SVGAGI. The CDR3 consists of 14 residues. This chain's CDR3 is CASSYSGWGYEQYF. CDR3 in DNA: TGTGCCAGCAGTTACTCGGGTTGGGGGTACGAGCAGTACTTC.

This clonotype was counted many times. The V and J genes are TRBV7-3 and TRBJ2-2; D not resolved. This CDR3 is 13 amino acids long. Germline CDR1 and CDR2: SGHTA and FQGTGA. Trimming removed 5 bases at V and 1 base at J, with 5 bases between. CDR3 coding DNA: TGTGCCAGCAGCCCCCAGAACACCGGGGAGCTGTTTTTT. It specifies CASSPQNTGELFF. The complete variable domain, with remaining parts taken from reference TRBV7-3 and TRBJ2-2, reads GAGVSQTPSNKVTEKGKYVELRCDPISGHTALYWYRQSLGQGPEFLIYFQGTGAADDSGLPNDRFFAVRPEGSVSTLKIQRTERGDSAVYLCASSPQNTGELFFGEGSRLTVL.

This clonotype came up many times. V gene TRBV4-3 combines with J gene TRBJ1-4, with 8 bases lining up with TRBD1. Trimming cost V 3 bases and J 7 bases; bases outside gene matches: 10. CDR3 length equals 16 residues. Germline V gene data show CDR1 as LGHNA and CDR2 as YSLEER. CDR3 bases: TGCGCCAGCAGCCACTCCGGGACAGGTTATGGTGAAAAACTGTTTTTT. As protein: CASSHSGTGYGEKLFF.

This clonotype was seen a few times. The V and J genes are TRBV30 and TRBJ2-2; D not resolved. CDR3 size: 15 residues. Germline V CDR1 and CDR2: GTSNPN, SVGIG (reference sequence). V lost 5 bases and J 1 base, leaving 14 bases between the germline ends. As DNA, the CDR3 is TGTGCCTGGGCGTTAGGGCAAAAGAACACCGGGGAGCTGTTTTTT. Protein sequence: CAWALGQKNTGELFF.

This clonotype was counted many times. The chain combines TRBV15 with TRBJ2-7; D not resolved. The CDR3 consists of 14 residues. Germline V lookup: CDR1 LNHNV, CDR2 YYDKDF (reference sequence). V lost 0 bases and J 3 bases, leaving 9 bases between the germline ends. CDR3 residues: CATSRDPVGYEQYF. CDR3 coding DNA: TGTGCCACCAGCAGAGATCCTGTGGGCTACGAGCAGTACTTC. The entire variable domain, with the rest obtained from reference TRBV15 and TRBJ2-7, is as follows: DAMVIQNPRYQVTQFGKPVTLSCSQTLNHNVMYWYQQKSSQAPKLLFHYYDKDFNNEADTPDNFQSRRPNTSFCFLDIRSPGLGDTAMYLCATSRDPVGYEQYFGPGTRLTVT.

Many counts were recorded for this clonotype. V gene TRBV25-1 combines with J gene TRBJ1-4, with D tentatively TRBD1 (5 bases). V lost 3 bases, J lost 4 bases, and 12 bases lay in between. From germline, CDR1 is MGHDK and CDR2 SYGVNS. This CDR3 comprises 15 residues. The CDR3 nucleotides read TGTGCCAGCAGTGAGGTCTCGCAGGGTAATGAAAAACTGTTTTTT. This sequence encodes CASSEVSQGNEKLFF.

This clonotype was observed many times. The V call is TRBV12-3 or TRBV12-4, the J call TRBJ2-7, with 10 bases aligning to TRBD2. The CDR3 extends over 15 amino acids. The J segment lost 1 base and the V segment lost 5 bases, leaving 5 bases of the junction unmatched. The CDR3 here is CASSRTSGPSYEQYF. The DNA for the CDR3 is TGTGCCAGCAGTCGGACTAGCGGACCATCCTACGAGCAGTACTTC.

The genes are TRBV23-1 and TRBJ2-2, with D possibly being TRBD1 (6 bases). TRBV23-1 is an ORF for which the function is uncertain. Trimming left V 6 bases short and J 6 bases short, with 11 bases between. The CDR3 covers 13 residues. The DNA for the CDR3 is TGCGCCAGCAGGGACAGTCGGGCCGGGGAGCTGTTTTTT. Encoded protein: CASRDSRAGELFF.

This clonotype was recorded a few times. The CDR3 bases are TGCGCCAGCAGCCAAGATACCTACACAGATACGCAGTATTTT. Its protein is CASSQDTYTDTQYF. V usage is TRBV4-3 and J usage is TRBJ2-3; D not certain. The ends were cut back, 0 bases at V and 2 bases at J, with 6 bases in the middle. Germline assignment: CDR1 LGHNA and CDR2 YSLEER. The CDR3 is 14 residues long.

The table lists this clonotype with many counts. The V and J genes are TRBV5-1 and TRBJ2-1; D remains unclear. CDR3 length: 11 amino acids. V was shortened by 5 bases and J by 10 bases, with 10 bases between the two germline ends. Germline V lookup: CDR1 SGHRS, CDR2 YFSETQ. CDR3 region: CASRILGEQFF. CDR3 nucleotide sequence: TGCGCCAGCAGGATTCTGGGAGAGCAGTTCTTC.

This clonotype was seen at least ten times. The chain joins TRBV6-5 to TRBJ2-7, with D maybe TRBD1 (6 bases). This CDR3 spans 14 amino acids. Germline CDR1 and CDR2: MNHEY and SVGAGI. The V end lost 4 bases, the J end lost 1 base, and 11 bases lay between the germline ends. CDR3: CASSSTDRSYEQYF. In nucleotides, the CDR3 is TGTGCCAGCAGTTCCACTGACAGGTCCTACGAGCAGTACTTC.

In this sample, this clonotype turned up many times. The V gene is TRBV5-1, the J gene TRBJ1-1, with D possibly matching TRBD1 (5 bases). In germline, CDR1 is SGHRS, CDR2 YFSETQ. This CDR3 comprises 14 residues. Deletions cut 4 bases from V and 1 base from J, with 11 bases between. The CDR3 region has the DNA TGCGCCAGCAGCCGCGGGGCTGCGAACACTGAAGCTTTCTTT. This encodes CASSRGAANTEAFF.

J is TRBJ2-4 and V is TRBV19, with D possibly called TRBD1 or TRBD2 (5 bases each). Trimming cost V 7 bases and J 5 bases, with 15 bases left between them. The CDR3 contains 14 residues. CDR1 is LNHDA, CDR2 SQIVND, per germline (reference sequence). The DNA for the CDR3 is TGTGCCAGTATCCAGCCCGGGGCCCAAAACATTCAGTACTTC. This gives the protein CASIQPGAQNIQYF.

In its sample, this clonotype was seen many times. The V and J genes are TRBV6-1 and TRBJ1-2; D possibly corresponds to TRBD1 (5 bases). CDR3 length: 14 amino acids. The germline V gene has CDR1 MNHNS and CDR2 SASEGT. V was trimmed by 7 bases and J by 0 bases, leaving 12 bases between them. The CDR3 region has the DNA TGTGCCAGCATACGGCAGGGTTCTAACTATGGCTACACCTTC. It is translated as CASIRQGSNYGYTF.

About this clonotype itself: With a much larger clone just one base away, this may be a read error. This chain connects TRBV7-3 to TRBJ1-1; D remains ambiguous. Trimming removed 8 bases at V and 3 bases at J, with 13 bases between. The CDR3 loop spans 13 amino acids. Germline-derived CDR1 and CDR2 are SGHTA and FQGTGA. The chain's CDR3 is CASRGNSHTEAFF. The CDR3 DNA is TGTGCCAGCCGCGGGAACAGTCACACTGAAGCTTTCTTT.

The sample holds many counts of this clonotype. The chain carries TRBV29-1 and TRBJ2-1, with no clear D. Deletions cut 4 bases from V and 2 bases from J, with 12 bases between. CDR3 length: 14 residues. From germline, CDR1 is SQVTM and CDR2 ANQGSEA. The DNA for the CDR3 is TGCAGCGTTGCAACAGAGCCAGCCTACAATGAGCAGTTCTTC. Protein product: CSVATEPAYNEQFF.

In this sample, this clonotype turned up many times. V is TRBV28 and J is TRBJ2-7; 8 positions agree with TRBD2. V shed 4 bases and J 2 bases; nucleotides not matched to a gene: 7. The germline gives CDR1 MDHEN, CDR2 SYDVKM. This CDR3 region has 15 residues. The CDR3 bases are TGTGCCAGCAGTTCAAGCGGGAGAGGGCCCTACGAGCAGTACTTC. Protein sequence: CASSSSGRGPYEQYF.

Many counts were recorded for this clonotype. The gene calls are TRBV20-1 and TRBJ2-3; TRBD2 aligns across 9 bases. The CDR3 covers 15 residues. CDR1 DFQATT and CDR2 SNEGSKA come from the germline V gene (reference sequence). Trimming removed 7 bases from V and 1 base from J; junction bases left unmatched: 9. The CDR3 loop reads CSGSGGGSGTDTQYF. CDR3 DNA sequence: TGCAGTGGTAGCGGGGGAGGTAGCGGCACAGATACGCAGTATTTT.

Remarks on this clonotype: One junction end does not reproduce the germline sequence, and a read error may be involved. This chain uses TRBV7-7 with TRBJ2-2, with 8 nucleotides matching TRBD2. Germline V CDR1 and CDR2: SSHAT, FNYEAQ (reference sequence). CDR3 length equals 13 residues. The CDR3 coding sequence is TGTGCTAGCAGCCCGGGGACTAGCGGGGAGCTGTTTTTT. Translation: CASSPGTSGELFF.

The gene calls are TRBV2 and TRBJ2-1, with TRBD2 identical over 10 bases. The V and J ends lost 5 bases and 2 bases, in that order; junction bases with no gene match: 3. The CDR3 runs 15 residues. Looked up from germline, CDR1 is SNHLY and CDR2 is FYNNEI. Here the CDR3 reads CASSQSGGAYNEQFF. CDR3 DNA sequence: TGTGCCAGCAGTCAGAGCGGGGGGGCCTACAATGAGCAGTTCTTC.

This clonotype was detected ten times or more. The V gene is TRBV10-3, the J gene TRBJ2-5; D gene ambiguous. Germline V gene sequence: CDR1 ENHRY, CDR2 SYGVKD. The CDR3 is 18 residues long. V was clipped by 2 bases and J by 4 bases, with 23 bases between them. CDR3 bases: TGTGCCATCAGTGAGCCGCGATTCCCATCCAGGAGAGGAGAGACCCAGTACTTC. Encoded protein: CAISEPRFPSRRGETQYF.

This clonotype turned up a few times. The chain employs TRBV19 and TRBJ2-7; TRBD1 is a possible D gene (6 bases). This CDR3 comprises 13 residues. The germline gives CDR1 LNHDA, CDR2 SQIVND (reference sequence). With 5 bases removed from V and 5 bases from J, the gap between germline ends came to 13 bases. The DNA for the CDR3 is TGTGCCAGTAGTTCCACGCAGGGGAACGAGCAGTACTTC. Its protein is CASSSTQGNEQYF.